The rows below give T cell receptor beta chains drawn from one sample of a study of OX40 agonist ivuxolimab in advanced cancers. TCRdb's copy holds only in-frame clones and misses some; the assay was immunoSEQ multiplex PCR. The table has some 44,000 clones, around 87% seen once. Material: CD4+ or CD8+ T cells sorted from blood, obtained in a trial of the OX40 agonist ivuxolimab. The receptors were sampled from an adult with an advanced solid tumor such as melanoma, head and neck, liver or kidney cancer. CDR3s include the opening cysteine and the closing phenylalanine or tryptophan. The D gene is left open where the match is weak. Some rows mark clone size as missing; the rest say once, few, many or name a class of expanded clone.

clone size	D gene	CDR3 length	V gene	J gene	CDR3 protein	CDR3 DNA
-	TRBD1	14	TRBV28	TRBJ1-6	CASTRQGYNSPLHF	TGTGCCAGCACCCGACAGGGGTATAATTCACCCCTCCACTTT
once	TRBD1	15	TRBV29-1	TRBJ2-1	CSVPSTGGGYNEQFF	TGCAGCGTTCCTTCGACAGGGGGCGGGTACAATGAGCAGTTCTTC
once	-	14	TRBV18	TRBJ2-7	CASSPNRVTYEQYF	TGTGCCAGCTCACCTAATCGGGTCACCTACGAGCAGTACTTC
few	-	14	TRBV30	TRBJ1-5	CAWDPKGSNQPQHF	TGTGCCTGGGACCCTAAGGGTAGCAATCAGCCCCAGCATTTT
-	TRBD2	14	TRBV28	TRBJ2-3	CAVEDGRAGDTQYF	TGTGCCGTAGAGGACGGGAGGGCCGGGGATACGCAGTATTTT
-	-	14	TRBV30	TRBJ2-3	CAWSFGASTDTQYF	TGTGCCTGGAGTTTCGGGGCTAGCACAGATACGCAGTATTTT
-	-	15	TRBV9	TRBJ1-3	CASSVGYNSGNTIYF	TGTGCCAGCAGCGTAGGATACAACTCTGGAAACACCATATATTTT
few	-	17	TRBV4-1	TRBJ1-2	CASSQAPTAFYLYGYTF	TGCGCCAGCAGCCAAGCCCCTACGGCCTTCTACCTCTATGGCTACACCTTC
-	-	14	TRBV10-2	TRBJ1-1	CASSDRNMNTEAFF	TGCGCCAGCAGCGACAGGAACATGAACACTGAAGCTTTCTTT
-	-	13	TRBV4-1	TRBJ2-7	CASLLRGTYEQYF	TGCGCCAGCCTCCTACGTGGGACCTACGAGCAGTACTTC
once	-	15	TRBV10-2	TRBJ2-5	CASSESGTGRETQYF	TGCGCCAGCAGTGAGTCCGGGACGGGAAGGGAGACCCAGTACTTC
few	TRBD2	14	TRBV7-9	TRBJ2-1	CASRIGRAYNEQFF	TGTGCCAGCAGAATCGGGAGGGCCTACAATGAGCAGTTCTTC
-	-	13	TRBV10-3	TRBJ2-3	CATTRSGPDTQYF	TGTGCCACCACTAGAAGCGGTCCAGATACGCAGTATTTT
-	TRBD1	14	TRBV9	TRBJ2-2	CASSMTGAAGELFF	TGTGCCAGCAGCATGACAGGGGCCGCCGGGGAGCTGTTTTTT
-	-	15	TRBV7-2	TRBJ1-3	CASSLVGGPGNTIYF	TGTGCCAGCAGCTTAGTAGGGGGGCCTGGAAACACCATATATTTT
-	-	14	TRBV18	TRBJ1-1	CASSPDSMNTEAFF	TGTGCCAGCTCACCCGACTCCATGAACACTGAAGCTTTCTTT
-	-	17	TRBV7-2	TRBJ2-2	CASTPLLNSANTGELFF	TGTGCCAGCACCCCGCTACTCAATAGCGCGAACACCGGGGAGCTGTTTTTT
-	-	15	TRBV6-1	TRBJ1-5	CASSEGRGGITPQHF	TGTGCCAGCAGTGAGGGGAGAGGGGGAATTACGCCCCAGCATTTT
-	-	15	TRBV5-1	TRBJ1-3	CASSFTGSTGNTIYF	TGCGCCAGCAGCTTTACAGGGTCGACTGGAAACACCATATATTTT
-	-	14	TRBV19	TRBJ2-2	CASSIGGSTGELFF	TGTGCCAGTAGTATAGGGGGAAGCACCGGGGAGCTGTTTTTT
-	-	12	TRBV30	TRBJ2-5	CAWSTNSETQYF	TGTGCCTGGAGTACAAATTCGGAGACCCAGTACTTC
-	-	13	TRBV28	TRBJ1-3	CASRKGKGNTIYF	TGTGCCAGCAGAAAGGGTAAAGGAAACACCATATATTTT
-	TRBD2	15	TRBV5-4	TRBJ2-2	CASSLAGGGTGELFF	TGTGCCAGCAGCTTGGCGGGAGGTGGTACCGGGGAGCTGTTTTTT
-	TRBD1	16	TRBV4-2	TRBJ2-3	CASSASPGQGTDTQYF	TGTGCCAGCAGCGCTAGCCCGGGACAGGGTACAGATACGCAGTATTTT
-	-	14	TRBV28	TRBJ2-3	CASSPRTGTDTQYF	TGTGCCAGCAGTCCCCGGACAGGCACAGATACGCAGTATTTT
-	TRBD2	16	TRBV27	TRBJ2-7	CASSFGRVGDYYEQYF	TGTGCCAGCAGTTTCGGGCGGGTGGGGGACTACTACGAGCAGTACTTC
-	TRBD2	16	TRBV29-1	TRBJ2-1	CSVDPPLAGAGNEQFF	TGCAGCGTTGACCCACCACTAGCGGGGGCCGGGAATGAGCAGTTCTTC
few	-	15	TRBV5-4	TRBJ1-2	CASSLAQRETYGYTF	TGTGCCAGCAGCTTGGCGCAGCGGGAGACATATGGCTACACCTTC